One T cell receptor beta chain is described in this entry. Its matching antigen is unknown. This specimen belongs to a study of beta chain features in type 1 diabetes. Overall study findings and caveats: Moderately but significantly shorter TCRB CDR3s were found in Type 1 diabetes patients in all four CD4+ subsets.

Germline-derived CDR1 and CDR2 are MNHNY and SVGAGI (reference sequence). J lost 5 bases, V lost 0 bases, and 4 bases had no gene match. The CDR3 sequence is 15 residues long. Sequenced material consisted of expressed TCRB transcripts (all of the isolated RNA was reverse transcribed). Using immunoSEQ multiplex PCR, the repertoire was profiled, and TCRdb retains in-frame clones only, with some absent. In the table there are around 600,000 clones, roughly 12% of which are singletons. This chain connects TRBV6-6 to TRBJ2-5; 9 bases map to TRBD1. This clonotype was sampled from a man aged 30-40 years with type 1 diabetes. Sequencing input: naive CD4+ T cells from blood. The CDR3 reads CASSYSRDRDETQYF. The CDR3 coding sequence is TGTGCCAGCAGTTACTCTCGGGACAGGGACGAGACCCAGTACTTC.